This T cell receptor (beta chain) derives from a study of blood T cell repertoires in COVID-19. Cohort 3 recovery required two negative PCRs, clearance, or symptom resolution. TCRdb's table, derived via immunoSEQ multiplex PCR, lists solely in-frame clones and lacks some. The table records some 200,000 clones, about 87% of them present only once. This CDR3 region has 15 residues. CDR1 is SQVTM, CDR2 ANQGSEA, per germline. V shed 1 base, J shed 2 bases, and the junction held 2 bases outside the gene matches. This clonotype was sampled from a woman in her twenties or thirties who had recovered from COVID-19. V usage is TRBV29-1 and J usage is TRBJ1-2, with 12 bases fitting TRBD1. The sample was PBMCs or T cells enriched from blood (not recorded which). The CDR3 sequence: CSVEGGTGGNYGYTF. CDR3 sequence (DNA): TGCAGCGTTGAAGGGGGGACAGGGGGCAACTATGGCTACACCTTC.